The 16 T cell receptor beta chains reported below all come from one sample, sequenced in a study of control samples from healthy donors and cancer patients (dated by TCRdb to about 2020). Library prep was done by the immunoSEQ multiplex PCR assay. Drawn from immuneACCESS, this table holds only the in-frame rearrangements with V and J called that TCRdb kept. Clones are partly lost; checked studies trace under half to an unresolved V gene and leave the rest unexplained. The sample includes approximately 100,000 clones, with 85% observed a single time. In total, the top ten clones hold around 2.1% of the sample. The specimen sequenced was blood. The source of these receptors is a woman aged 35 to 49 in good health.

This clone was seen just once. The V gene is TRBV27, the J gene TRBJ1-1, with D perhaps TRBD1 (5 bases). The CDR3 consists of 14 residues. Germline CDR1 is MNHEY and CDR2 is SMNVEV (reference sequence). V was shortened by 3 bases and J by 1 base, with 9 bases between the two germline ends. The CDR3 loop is CASSLGGRNTEAFF. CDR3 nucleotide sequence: TGTGCCAGCAGTTTGGGGGGGAGGAACACTGAAGCTTTCTTT.

The DNA for the CDR3 is TGTGCCACCAGATCCGACATGAACACTGAAGCTTTCTTT. Its translation is CATRSDMNTEAFF. The chain employs TRBV24-1 and TRBJ1-1, with D unclear. From germline, CDR1 is KGHDR and CDR2 SFDVKD. The CDR3 runs 13 residues. V was cut by 7 bases and J by 0 bases, with 8 bases left in between.

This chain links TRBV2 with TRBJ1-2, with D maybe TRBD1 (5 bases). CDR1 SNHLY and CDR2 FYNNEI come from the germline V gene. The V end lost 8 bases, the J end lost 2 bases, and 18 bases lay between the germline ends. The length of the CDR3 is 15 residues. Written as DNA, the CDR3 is TGTGCCAGCCCCCCTCCCCGGGACGGGAACTATGGCTACACCTTC. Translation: CASPPPRDGNYGYTF.

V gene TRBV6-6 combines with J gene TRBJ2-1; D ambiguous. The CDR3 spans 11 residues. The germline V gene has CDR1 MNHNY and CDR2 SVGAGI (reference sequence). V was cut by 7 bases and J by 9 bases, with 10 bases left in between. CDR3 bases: TGTGCCAGCACCACACTAAGTGAGCAGTTCTTC. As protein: CASTTLSEQFF.

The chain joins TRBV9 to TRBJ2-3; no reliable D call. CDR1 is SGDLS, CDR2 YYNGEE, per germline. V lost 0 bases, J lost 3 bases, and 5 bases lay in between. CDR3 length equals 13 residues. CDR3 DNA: TGTGCCAGCAGCGTAGGACAAACAGATACGCAGTATTTT. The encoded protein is CASSVGQTDTQYF. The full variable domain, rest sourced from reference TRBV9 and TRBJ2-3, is DSGVTQTPKHLITATGQRVTLRCSPRSGDLSVYWYQQSLDQGLQFLIQYYNGEERAKGNILERFSAQQFPDLHSELNLSSLELGDSALYFCASSVGQTDTQYFGPGTRLTVL.

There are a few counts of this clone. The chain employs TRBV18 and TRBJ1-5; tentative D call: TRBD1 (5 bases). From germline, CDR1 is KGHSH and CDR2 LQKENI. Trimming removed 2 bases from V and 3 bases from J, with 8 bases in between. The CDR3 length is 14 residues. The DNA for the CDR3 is TGTGCCAGCTCACCAGCAGGGAACAATCAGCCCCAGCATTTT. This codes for CASSPAGNNQPQHF.

CDR3 sequence (DNA): TGTGCCAGCAGCCAGGGACGGGGGTACGAGCAGTACTTC. Translating gives CASSQGRGYEQYF. This sequence joins TRBV7-3 and TRBJ2-7; D is possibly TRBD2 (6 bases). The V end was cut by 5 bases, the J end by 4 bases, with 12 bases between. The CDR3 contains 13 residues. Germline assignment: CDR1 SGHTA and CDR2 FQGTGA.

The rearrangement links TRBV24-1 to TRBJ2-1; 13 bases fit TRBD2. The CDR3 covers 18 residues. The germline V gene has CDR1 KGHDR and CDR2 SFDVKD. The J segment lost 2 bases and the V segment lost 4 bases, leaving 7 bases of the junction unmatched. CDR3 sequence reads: CATSDRLAGGGTYNEQFF. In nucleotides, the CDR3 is TGTGCCACCAGTGACCGACTAGCGGGGGGAGGGACCTACAATGAGCAGTTCTTC.

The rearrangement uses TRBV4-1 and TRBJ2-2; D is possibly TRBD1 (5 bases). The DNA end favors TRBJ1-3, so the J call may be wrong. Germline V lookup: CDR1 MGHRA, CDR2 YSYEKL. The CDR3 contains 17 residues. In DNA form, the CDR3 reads TGCGCCAGCAGCCAAGATGATGGGGGATCTTCTGGAAACACCATATATTTT. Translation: CASSQDDGGSSGNTIYF.

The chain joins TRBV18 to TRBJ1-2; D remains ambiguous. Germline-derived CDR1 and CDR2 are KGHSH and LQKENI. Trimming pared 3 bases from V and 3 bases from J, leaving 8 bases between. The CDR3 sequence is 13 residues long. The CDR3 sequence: CASSPSGDYGYTF. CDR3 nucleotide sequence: TGTGCCAGCTCACCCTCGGGTGACTATGGCTACACCTTC.

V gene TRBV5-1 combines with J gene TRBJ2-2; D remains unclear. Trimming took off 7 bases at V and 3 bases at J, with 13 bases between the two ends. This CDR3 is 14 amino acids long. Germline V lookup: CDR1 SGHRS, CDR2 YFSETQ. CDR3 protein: CASRRRLDTGELFF. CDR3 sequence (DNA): TGCGCCAGCCGGCGGCGCTTGGACACCGGGGAGCTGTTTTTT.

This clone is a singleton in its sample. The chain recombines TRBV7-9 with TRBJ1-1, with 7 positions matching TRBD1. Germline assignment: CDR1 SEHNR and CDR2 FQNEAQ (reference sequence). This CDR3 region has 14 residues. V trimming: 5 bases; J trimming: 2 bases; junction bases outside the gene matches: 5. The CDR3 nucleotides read TGTGCCAGCAGCCCGGGACAGCTTAACACTGAAGCTTTCTTT. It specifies CASSPGQLNTEAFF.

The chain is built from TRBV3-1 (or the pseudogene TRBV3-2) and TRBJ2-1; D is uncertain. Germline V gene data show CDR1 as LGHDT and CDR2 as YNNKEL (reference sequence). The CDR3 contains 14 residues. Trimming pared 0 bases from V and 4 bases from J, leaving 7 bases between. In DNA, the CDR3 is TGTGCCAGCAGCCAAGAGCGTCTATACAATGAGCAGTTCTTC. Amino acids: CASSQERLYNEQFF.

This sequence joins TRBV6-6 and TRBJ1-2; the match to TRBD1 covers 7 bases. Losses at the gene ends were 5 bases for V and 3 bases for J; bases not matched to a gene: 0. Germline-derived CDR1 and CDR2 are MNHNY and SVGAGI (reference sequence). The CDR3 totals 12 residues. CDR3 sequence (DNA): TGTGCCAGCAGTACAGGGGACTATGGCTACACCTTC. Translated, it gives CASSTGDYGYTF.

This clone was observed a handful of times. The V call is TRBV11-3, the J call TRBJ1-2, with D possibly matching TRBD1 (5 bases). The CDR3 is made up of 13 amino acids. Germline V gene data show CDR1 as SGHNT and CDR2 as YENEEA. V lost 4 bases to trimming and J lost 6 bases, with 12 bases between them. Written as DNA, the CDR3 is TGTGCCAGCAGCTCCCAGGGTAAGGATGGCTACACCTTC. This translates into CASSSQGKDGYTF.

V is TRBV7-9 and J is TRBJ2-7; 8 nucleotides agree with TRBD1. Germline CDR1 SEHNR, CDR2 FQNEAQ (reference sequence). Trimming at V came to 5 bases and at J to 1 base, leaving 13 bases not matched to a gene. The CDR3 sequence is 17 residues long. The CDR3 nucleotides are TGTGCCAGCAGCCCGCTGGGTGGACAGGGCTTTTCCTACGAGCAGTACTTC. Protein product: CASSPLGGQGFSYEQYF.